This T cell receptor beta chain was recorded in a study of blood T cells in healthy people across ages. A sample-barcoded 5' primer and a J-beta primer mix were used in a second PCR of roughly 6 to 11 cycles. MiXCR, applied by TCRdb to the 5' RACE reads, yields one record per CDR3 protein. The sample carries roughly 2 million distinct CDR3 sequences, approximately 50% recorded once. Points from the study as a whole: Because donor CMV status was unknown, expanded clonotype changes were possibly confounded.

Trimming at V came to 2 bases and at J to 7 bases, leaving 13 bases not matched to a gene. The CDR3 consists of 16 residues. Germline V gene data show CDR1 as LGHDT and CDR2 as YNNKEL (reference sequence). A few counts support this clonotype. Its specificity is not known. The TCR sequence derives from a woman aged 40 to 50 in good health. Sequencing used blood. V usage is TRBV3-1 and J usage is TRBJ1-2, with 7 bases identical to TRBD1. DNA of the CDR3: TGTGCCAGCAGCCAACCCGACACCACAGGGGTAGCTGGCTACACCTTC. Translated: CASSQPDTTGVAGYTF.